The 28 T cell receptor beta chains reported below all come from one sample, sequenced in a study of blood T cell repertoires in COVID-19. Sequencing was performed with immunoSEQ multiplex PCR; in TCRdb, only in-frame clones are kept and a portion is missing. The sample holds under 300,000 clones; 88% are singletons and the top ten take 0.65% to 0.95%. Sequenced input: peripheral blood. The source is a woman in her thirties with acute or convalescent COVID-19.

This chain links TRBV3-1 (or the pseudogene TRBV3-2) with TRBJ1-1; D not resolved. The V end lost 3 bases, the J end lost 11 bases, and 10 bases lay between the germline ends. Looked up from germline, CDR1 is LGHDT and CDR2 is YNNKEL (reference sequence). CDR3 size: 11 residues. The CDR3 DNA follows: TGTGCCAGCAGCCAGAATGATCGGGCTTTCTTT. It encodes CASSQNDRAFF.

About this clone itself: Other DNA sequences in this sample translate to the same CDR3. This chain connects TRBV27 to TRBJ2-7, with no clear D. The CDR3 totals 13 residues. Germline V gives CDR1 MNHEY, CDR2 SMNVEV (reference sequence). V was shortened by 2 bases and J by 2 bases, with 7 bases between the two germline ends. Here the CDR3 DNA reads TGTGCCAGCAGTTTAGGCACAGCCTACGAGCAGTACTTC. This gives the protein CASSLGTAYEQYF.

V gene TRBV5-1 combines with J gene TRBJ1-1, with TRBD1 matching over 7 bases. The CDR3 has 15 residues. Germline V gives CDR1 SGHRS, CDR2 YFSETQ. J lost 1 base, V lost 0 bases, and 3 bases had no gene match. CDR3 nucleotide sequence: TGCGCCAGCAGCTTGGTAGGGGGCAGGAACACTGAAGCTTTCTTT. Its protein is CASSLVGGRNTEAFF.

CDR3 residues: CASSEYKGQGTEAFF. CDR3 nucleotides: TGTGCCAGCAGTGAATATAAAGGACAGGGGACTGAAGCTTTCTTT. V and J are TRBV25-1 and TRBJ1-1; 9 bases align to TRBD1. CDR1 MGHDK and CDR2 SYGVNS come from the germline V gene. V was clipped by 0 bases and J by 5 bases; unmatched bases: 4. This CDR3 spans 15 amino acids.

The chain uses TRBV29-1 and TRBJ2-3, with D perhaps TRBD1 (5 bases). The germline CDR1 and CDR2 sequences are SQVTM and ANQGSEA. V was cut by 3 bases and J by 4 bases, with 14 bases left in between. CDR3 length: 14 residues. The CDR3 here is CSVDSRAGADTQYF. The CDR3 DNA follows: TGCAGCGTTGATTCCAGGGCTGGCGCAGATACGCAGTATTTT.

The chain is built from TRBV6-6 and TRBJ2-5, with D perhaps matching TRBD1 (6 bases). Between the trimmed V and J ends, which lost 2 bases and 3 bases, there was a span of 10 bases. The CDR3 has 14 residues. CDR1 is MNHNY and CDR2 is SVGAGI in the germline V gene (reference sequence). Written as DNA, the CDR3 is TGTGCCAGCAGTTACAGGGCAGGGGAAGAGACCCAGTACTTC. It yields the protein CASSYRAGEETQYF.

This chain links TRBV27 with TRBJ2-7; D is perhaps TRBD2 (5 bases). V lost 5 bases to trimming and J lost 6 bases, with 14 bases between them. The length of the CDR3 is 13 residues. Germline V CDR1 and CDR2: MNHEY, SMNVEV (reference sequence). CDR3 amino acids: CASSPAEEGEQYF. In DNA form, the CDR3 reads TGTGCCAGCAGTCCCGCGGAAGAGGGCGAGCAGTACTTC.

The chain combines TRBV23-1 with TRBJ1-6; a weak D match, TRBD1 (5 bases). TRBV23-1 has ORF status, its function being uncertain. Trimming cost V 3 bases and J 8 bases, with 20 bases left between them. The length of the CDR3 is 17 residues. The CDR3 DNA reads TGCGCCAGCAGTCACCCCAGGCCCCGACAGCCACATTCACCCCTCCACTTT. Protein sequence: CASSHPRPRQPHSPLHF.

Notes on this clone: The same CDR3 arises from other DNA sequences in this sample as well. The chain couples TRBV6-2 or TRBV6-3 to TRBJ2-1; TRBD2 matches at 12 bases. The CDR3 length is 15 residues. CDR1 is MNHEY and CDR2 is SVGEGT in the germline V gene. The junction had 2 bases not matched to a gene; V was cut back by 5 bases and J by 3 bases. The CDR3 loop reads CASSRLAGVYNEQFF. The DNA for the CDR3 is TGTGCCAGCAGTAGACTAGCGGGAGTCTACAATGAGCAGTTCTTC.

The CDR3 nucleotides are TGTGCCACCAGTGTCCGGGCCTGGGGGGGACCACGAGTTCAAAGCTCCTACAATGAGCAGTTCTTC. This gives the protein CATSVRAWGGPRVQSSYNEQFF. V gene TRBV24-1 combines with J gene TRBJ2-1; 7 nucleotides align to TRBD2. V was clipped by 5 bases and J by 0 bases; unmatched bases: 24. Germline V lookup: CDR1 KGHDR, CDR2 SFDVKD. The CDR3 runs 22 residues.

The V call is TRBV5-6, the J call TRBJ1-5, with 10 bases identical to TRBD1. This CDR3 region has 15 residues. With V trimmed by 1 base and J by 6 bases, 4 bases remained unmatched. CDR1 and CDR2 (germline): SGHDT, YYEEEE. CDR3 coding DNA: TGTGCCAGCAGCTTGACGGGACAGGGGTTTCAGCCCCAGCATTTT. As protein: CASSLTGQGFQPQHF.

CDR3 DNA: TGTGCCAGTAGCCCTGGGGGGGAACAGACCCAGTACTTC. It encodes CASSPGGEQTQYF. The chain links TRBV19 to TRBJ2-5; 7 bases fit TRBD2. CDR1 LNHDA and CDR2 SQIVND come from the germline V gene (reference sequence). CDR3 length equals 13 residues. V lost 6 bases to trimming and J lost 6 bases; unmatched junction nucleotides: 7.

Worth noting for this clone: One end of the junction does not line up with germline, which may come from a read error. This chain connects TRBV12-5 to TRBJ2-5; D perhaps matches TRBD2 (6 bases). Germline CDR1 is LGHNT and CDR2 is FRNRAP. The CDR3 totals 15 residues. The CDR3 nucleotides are TGTGCTAGTGTCCCCGGGGGACCACCCGGAGAGCCCCAGTACTTC. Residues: CASVPGGPPGEPQYF.

DNA of the CDR3: TGTGCCAGCTCACCTGGGACTAGCGGCTTTCTCTCCTACGAGCAGTACTTC. It codes for CASSPGTSGFLSYEQYF. J is TRBJ2-7 and V is TRBV18; 11 bases align to TRBD2. Germline V gives CDR1 KGHSH, CDR2 LQKENI. V lost 3 bases to trimming and J lost 0 bases; unmatched junction nucleotides: 7. CDR3 length: 17 residues.

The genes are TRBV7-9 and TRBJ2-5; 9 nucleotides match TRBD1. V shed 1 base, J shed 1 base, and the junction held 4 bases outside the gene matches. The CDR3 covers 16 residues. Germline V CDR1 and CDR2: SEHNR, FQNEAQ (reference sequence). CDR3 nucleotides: TGTGCCAGCAGCTTAGACAAGGGACAGGGCCAAGAGACCCAGTACTTC. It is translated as CASSLDKGQGQETQYF.

The CDR3 is CASSDGGTASYNSPLHF. CDR3 bases: TGTGCCAGCAGTGATGGGGGGACAGCCTCCTATAATTCACCCCTCCACTTT. The rearrangement uses TRBV2 and TRBJ1-6; 7 bases line up with TRBD1. The V gene end was trimmed by 3 bases and the J gene end by 0 bases; junction bases not matched to a gene: 5. The length of the CDR3 is 17 residues. Per the germline V gene, CDR1 is SNHLY and CDR2 is FYNNEI.

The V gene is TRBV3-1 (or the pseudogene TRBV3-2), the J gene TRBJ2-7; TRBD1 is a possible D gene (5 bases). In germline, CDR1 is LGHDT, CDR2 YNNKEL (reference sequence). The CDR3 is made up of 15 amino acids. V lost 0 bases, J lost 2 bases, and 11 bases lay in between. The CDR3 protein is CASSQDRVRPYEQYF. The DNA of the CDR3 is TGTGCCAGCAGCCAAGACAGGGTGAGGCCCTACGAGCAGTACTTC.

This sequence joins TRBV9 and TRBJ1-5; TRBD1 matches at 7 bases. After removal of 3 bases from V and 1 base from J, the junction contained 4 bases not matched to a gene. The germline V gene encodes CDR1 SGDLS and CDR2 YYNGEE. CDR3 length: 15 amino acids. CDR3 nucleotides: TGTGCCAGCAGCGGACAGGGCGGGAGCAATCAGCCCCAGCATTTT. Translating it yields CASSGQGGSNQPQHF.

CDR3 sequence reads: CASSTSGTASYEQYF. CDR3 coding DNA: TGTGCCAGCAGCACCTCCGGGACAGCCTCCTACGAGCAGTACTTC. The chain employs TRBV7-9 and TRBJ2-7; 7 nucleotides line up with TRBD1. The trim removed 5 bases at V and 0 bases at J, leaving 7 bases unmatched. Germline V gives CDR1 SEHNR, CDR2 FQNEAQ (reference sequence). There are 15 residues in the CDR3.

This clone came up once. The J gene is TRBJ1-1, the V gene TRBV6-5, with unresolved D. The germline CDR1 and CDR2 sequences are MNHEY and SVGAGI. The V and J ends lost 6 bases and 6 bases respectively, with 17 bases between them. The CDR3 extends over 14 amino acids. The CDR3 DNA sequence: TGTGCCAGCAGCCCCGTACTATCGGTGGCTGAAGCTTTCTTT. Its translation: CASSPVLSVAEAFF.

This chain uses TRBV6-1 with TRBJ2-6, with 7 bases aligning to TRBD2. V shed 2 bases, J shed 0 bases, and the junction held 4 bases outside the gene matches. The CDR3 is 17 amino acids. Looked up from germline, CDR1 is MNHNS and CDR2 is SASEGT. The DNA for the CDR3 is TGTGCCAGCAGTGAACGGGCTAGCGGCTCTGGGGCCAACGTCCTGACTTTC. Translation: CASSERASGSGANVLTF.

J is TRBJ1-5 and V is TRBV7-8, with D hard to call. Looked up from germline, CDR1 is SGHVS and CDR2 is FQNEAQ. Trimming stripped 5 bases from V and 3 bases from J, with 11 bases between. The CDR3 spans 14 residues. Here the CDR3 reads CASSPTSYNQPQHF. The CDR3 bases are TGTGCCAGCAGCCCTACGAGCTACAATCAGCCCCAGCATTTT.

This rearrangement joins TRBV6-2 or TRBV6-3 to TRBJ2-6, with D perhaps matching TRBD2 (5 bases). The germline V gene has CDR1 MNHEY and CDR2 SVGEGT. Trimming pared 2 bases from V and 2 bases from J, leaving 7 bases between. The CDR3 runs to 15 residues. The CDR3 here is CASSYEGAGANVLTF. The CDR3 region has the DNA TGTGCCAGCAGTTACGAGGGTGCTGGGGCCAACGTCCTGACTTTC.

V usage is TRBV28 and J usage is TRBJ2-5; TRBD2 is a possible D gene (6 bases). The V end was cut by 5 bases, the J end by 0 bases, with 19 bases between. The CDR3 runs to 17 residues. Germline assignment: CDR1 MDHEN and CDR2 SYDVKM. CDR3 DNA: TGTGCCAGCAGTAAACTTACCTCGGGGGAGTACCAAGAGACCCAGTACTTC. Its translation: CASSKLTSGEYQETQYF.

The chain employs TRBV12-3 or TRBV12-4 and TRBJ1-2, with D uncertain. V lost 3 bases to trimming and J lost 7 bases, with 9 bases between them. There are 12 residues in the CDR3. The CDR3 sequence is CASSFQWAGYTF. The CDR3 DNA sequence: TGTGCCAGCAGTTTTCAGTGGGCTGGCTACACCTTC.

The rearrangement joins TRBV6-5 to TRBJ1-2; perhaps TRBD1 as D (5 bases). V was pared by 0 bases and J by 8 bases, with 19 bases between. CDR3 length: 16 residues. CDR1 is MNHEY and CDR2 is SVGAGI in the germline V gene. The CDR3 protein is CASSYSGGVLTQGYTF. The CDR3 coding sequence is TGTGCCAGCAGTTACTCTGGGGGGGTCCTAACTCAAGGCTACACCTTC.

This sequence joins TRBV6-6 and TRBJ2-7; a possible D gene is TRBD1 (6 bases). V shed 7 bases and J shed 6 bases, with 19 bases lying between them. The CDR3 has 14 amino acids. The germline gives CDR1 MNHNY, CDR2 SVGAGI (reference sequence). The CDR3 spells CASKPLPGTPEQYF. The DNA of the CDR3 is TGTGCCAGCAAACCCCTACCCGGGACACCCGAGCAGTACTTC.

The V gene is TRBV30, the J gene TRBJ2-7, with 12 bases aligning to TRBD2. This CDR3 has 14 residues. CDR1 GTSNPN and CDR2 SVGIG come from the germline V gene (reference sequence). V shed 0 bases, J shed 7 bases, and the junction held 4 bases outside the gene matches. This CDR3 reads CAWSVLAGGREQYF. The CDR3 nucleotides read TGTGCCTGGAGTGTGCTAGCGGGAGGGCGGGAGCAGTACTTC.